This T cell receptor (beta chain) came from a study of T cells after yellow fever vaccination. Overall study: In the case of low-cell-number fractions, SMART-Seq v4 Ultra Low Input was used for preparation. Regarding the study as a whole: Booster sampling recovered most clones from primary vaccination (nearly 98% CD4, roughly 90% CD8). From the bulk population, abundant clonotypes could contaminate and appear within FACS-sorted repertoires.

Germline V gene data show CDR1 as SNHLY and CDR2 as FYNNEI. V was clipped by 4 bases and J by 10 bases, with 23 bases between them. This CDR3 has 16 residues. The 5'RACE template-switching step produced TCR cDNA and added a universal primer site and UMIs. MiXCR, run by TCRdb on the 5' RACE reads, gives a single entry per CDR3 protein. The sample holds about 250,000 distinct CDR3 sequences, around 3.5% seen once. This clonotype has more than one count but fewer than ten. Its specificity is unknown. This specimen consisted of PBMCs, obtained 15 days after the yellow fever booster vaccination. The source of this sequence is a man aged 18-30 years who received the YFV17D yellow fever vaccine. This sequence joins TRBV2 and TRBJ2-1, with D perhaps TRBD1 (6 bases). CDR3 bases: TGTGCCAGCAGTGCGCCTCGGTACGACAGGAGATTAGAGCAGTTCTTC. This sequence encodes CASSAPRYDRRLEQFF.